These 20 T cell receptor beta chains were all obtained from the same sample, sequenced in a study of blood T cell repertoires in COVID-19. Produced via immunoSEQ multiplex PCR; TCRdb's table is partial and in-frame only. The sample holds more than 95,000 clones; 75% to 95% are singletons and the top ten take roughly 6%. The source material was peripheral blood. These receptors were obtained from a human donor in a cohort sampled during active COVID-19.

Note on this clone: One end of the junction fails to match germline, which may point to a read error. The chain employs TRBV28 and TRBJ1-2, with 7 bases aligning to TRBD1. The CDR3 is 16 amino acids. Germline CDR1 MDHEN, CDR2 SYDVKM. The CDR3 spells CVSSLWGTDKNYGYTF. CDR3 sequence (DNA): TGTGTCAGCAGTTTATGGGGGACAGACAAAAACTATGGCTACACCTTC.

This chain joins TRBV5-4 and TRBJ2-1; D unclear. This CDR3 is built from 11 residues. Trimming cost V 4 bases and J 10 bases, with 9 bases left between them. Looked up from germline, CDR1 is SGHNT and CDR2 is YYREEE (reference sequence). The CDR3 coding sequence is TGTGCCAGCAGCCAACCCGGGGAGCAGTTCTTC. The encoded protein is CASSQPGEQFF.

The gene calls are TRBV29-1 and TRBJ2-1; 11 nucleotides agree with TRBD1. The CDR3 loop spans 14 amino acids. Germline CDR1 reads SQVTM; CDR2 reads ANQGSEA. Trimming at V came to 7 bases and at J to 8 bases, leaving 10 bases not matched to a gene. This CDR3 reads CSDEGTGGSDEQFF. As DNA, the CDR3 is TGCAGCGATGAGGGGACAGGGGGATCCGATGAGCAGTTCTTC.

This clone was counted once. The chain couples TRBV4-3 to TRBJ2-7; 7 nucleotides align to TRBD2. The CDR3 length is 17 residues. Germline-derived CDR1 and CDR2 are LGHNA and YSLEER. J gave up 2 bases and V 1 base, and 11 bases lay outside the gene matches. CDR3 sequence: CASSQGASGVPPYEQYF. The CDR3 DNA reads TGCGCCAGCAGCCAAGGGGCTAGCGGAGTCCCCCCCTACGAGCAGTACTTC.

The gene calls are TRBV18 and TRBJ1-2; 9 nucleotides align to TRBD1. Germline CDR1 reads KGHSH; CDR2 reads LQKENI. V dropped 6 bases and J dropped 8; count of bases not matched to a gene: 13. CDR3 length equals 15 residues. CDR3 DNA sequence: TGTGCCAGCTCGCCGAGCCTACAGGGGGCCTACGGCTACACCTTC. Its translation: CASSPSLQGAYGYTF.

V and J are TRBV6-1 and TRBJ2-1, with D hard to call. Germline-derived CDR1 and CDR2 are MNHNS and SASEGT. The CDR3 runs 15 residues. Trimming cost V 1 base and J 5 bases, with 12 bases left between them. In DNA form, the CDR3 reads TGTGCCAGCAGTGAAGGGTGGTCGGTTAACAATGAGCAGTTCTTC. It is translated as CASSEGWSVNNEQFF.

This clone was detected only once. The rearrangement links TRBV27 to TRBJ2-7, with 7 positions matching TRBD2. Germline assignment: CDR1 MNHEY and CDR2 SMNVEV (reference sequence). The trim removed 7 bases at V and 1 base at J, leaving 10 bases unmatched. This CDR3 is 15 amino acids long. The CDR3 protein is CASKPLAGLSYEQYF. For the CDR3, the DNA is TGTGCCAGCAAGCCTTTAGCGGGTCTGTCCTACGAGCAGTACTTC.

The chain has TRBV6-5 and TRBJ2-1, with TRBD2 matching over 9 bases. Germline trimming cut 4 bases from V and 10 bases from J; bases unmatched to any gene: 2. The CDR3 length is 12 residues. Germline V gives CDR1 MNHEY, CDR2 SVGAGI. The CDR3: CASSLTSGEQFF. The CDR3 DNA reads TGTGCCAGCAGTTTGACTAGCGGAGAGCAGTTCTTC.

The chain recombines TRBV27 with TRBJ2-7; 9 bases align to TRBD2. CDR1 and CDR2 from the germline V gene are MNHEY and SMNVEV (reference sequence). The V gene end was trimmed by 3 bases and the J gene end by 7 bases; junction bases not matched to a gene: 7. The length of the CDR3 is 14 residues. As DNA, the CDR3 is TGTGCCAGCAGTTTTGCGGGGGGGCCAAGGGAGCAGTACTTC. This translates into CASSFAGGPREQYF.

The genes are TRBV7-9 and TRBJ1-4; 8 bases agree with TRBD1. V shed 6 bases, J shed 3 bases, and the junction held 3 bases outside the gene matches. CDR3 length: 14 amino acids. The germline V gene encodes CDR1 SEHNR and CDR2 FQNEAQ (reference sequence). CDR3: CASRPTGANEKLFF. CDR3 coding DNA: TGTGCCAGCAGGCCGACAGGGGCTAATGAAAAACTGTTTTTT.

This chain connects TRBV29-1 to TRBJ2-6, with D unclear. The CDR3 extends over 16 amino acids. V was pared by 5 bases and J by 0 bases, with 14 bases between. The germline gives CDR1 SQVTM, CDR2 ANQGSEA. The CDR3 loop is CSVLDSIFSGANVLTF. The CDR3 DNA sequence: TGCAGCGTTCTAGACTCTATCTTCTCTGGGGCCAACGTCCTGACTTTC.

The chain has TRBV7-3 and TRBJ2-1, with a weak D call TRBD2 (5 bases). Trimming removed 4 bases from V and 6 bases from J, with 10 bases in between. The CDR3 contains 13 residues. CDR1 and CDR2 (germline): SGHTA, FQGTGA. The CDR3 DNA is TGTGCCAGCAGCTCCGGAGAGGGCAATGAGCAGTTCTTC. Its protein is CASSSGEGNEQFF.

The gene calls are TRBV6-6 and TRBJ1-4; D remains unclear. The CDR3 runs 13 residues. The V and J ends lost 9 bases and 5 bases respectively, with 13 bases between them. Germline loops: CDR1 MNHNY, CDR2 SVGAGI (reference sequence). CDR3 sequence: CASTHVPNEKLFF. The DNA for the CDR3 is TGTGCCAGTACACACGTACCCAATGAAAAACTGTTTTTT.

The chain is built from TRBV5-1 and TRBJ2-3; D possibly corresponds to TRBD2 (6 bases). The germline gives CDR1 SGHRS, CDR2 YFSETQ. The CDR3 has 14 residues. V lost 4 bases, J lost 6 bases, and 15 bases lay in between. The CDR3 here is CASSAPSGVDTQYF. CDR3 coding DNA: TGCGCCAGCAGCGCGCCTTCGGGGGTGGATACGCAGTATTTT.

This chain joins TRBV5-8 and TRBJ2-1, with D possibly matching TRBD2 (5 bases). CDR1 is SGHTS and CDR2 is YDEGEE in the germline V gene. The CDR3 spans 16 residues. V was trimmed by 1 base and J by 5 bases, leaving 16 bases between them. The CDR3: CASSLTASRRNNEQFF. The CDR3 DNA follows: TGTGCCAGCAGCTTGACGGCTAGTCGGAGGAACAATGAGCAGTTCTTC.

The rearrangement joins TRBV30 to TRBJ2-1; 12 nucleotides match TRBD2. The V and J ends lost 3 bases and 7 bases, in that order; junction bases with no gene match: 4. The germline V gene encodes CDR1 GTSNPN and CDR2 SVGIG (reference sequence). The CDR3 runs 14 residues. CDR3 bases: TGTGCCTGGAGGACTAGCGGGAGTAATAATGAGCAGTTCTTC. Protein: CAWRTSGSNNEQFF.

The chain combines TRBV6-5 with TRBJ1-2; D is possibly TRBD1 (5 bases). The V gene lost 9 bases and the J gene lost 3 bases, with 14 bases spanning the gap. The CDR3 has 13 residues. Germline-derived CDR1 and CDR2 are MNHEY and SVGAGI. CDR3 DNA sequence: TGTGCCAGTCAGGGAATGTGGCACTATGGCTACACCTTC. Protein product: CASQGMWHYGYTF.

The CDR3 DNA reads TGTGCCAGCAGCGTAGATCATCGGGATAAAGCTTTCTTT. Translated, it gives CASSVDHRDKAFF. The chain uses TRBV9 and TRBJ1-1, with unresolved D. The V end was cut by 0 bases, the J end by 9 bases, with 12 bases between. Germline assignment: CDR1 SGDLS and CDR2 YYNGEE. The CDR3 totals 13 residues. The whole variable domain, remainder taken from reference TRBV9 and TRBJ1-1, is DSGVTQTPKHLITATGQRVTLRCSPRSGDLSVYWYQQSLDQGLQFLIQYYNGEERAKGNILERFSAQQFPDLHSELNLSSLELGDSALYFCASSVDHRDKAFFGQGTRLTVV.

The chain has TRBV5-1 and TRBJ2-3, with 15 bases lining up with TRBD2. Losses at the gene ends were 2 bases for V and 6 bases for J; bases not matched to a gene: 10. CDR3 length equals 18 residues. Germline CDR1 SGHRS, CDR2 YFSETQ. The CDR3 loop reads CASSLGTSGGIITDTQYF. The CDR3 nucleotides read TGCGCCAGCAGCTTAGGGACTAGCGGGGGGATTATCACGGATACGCAGTATTTT.

The chain carries TRBV4-2 and TRBJ1-1; the match to TRBD1 covers 7 bases. The CDR3 length is 15 residues. The germline V gene encodes CDR1 LGHNA and CDR2 YNFKEQ. Unmatched junction bases numbered 6, after V lost 1 base and J lost 4 bases. CDR3 residues: CASSQGDREITEAFF. The CDR3 region has the DNA TGTGCCAGCAGCCAAGGAGACAGGGAAATCACTGAAGCTTTCTTT.